This TCR beta chain was profiled in a study of cytomegalovirus exposure and HLA in healthy donors. A multiplex PCR was run with 60 Vbeta primers and 13 Jbeta primers. Authors' processing steps: The authors later counted around 80 million unique TCR beta chains, approximately 12 million of them shared. Produced via immunoSEQ multiplex PCR; TCRdb's table is partial and in-frame only. The D gene and trimming were derived from the DNA, and the V and J assignments and clone size from that table. This table holds 65,000 to 80,000 clones, approximately 69% found once. Findings of the study overall: Being indistinguishable, some V segments were excluded, TRBV6-2 and TRBV6-3 among them. Reportedly, fewer N-insertions than the approximately 600-donor mean appeared in an Asian-associated ancestry cluster in a later analysis. Across donors, most TCRs were seen rarely, yet some public ones were widespread.

A single count supports this clone. What it recognizes is unknown. The V and J ends lost 5 bases and 3 bases, in that order; junction bases with no gene match: 9. This CDR3 is 15 amino acids long. Germline loops: CDR1 MGHDK, CDR2 SYGVNS. Specimen: PBMCs. The clonotype comes from a man aged 40-49 years in good health and CMV-seropositive. The V gene is TRBV25-1, the J gene TRBJ2-7; 8 positions agree with TRBD1. The CDR3 DNA reads TGTGCCAGCAGTACAACAGGGGGATGGGGCTACGAGCAGTACTTC. Translating it yields CASSTTGGWGYEQYF.